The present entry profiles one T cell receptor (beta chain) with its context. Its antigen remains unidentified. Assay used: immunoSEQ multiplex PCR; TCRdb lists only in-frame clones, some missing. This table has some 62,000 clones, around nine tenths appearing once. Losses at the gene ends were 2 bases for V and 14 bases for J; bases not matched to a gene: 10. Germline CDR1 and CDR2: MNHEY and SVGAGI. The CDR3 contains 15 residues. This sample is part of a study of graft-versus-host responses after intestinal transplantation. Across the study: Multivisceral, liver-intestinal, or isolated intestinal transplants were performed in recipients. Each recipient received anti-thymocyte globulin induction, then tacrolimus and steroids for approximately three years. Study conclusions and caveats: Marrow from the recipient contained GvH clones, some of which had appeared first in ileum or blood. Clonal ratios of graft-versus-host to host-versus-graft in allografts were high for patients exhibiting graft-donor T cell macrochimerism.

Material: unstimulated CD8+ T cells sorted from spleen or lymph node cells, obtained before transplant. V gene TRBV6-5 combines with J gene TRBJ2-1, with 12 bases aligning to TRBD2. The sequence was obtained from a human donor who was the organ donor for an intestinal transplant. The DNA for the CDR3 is TGTGCCAGCAGTTACGAGGCTAGCGGGAGGGCACTGGAGTTCTTC. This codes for CASSYEASGRALEFF.